This is a list of T cell receptor beta chains from one sample in a study of response to subunit inactivated influenza vaccine. A single record per CDR3 protein comes from TCRdb applying MiXCR to the RT-PCR reads. The repertoire has roughly 520,000 distinct CDR3 sequences, over 25% of them found once; the top ten carry about 1.9%. The material sequenced was CD4+ T cells sorted from PBMCs, taken less than 6 days after vaccination. These receptors were obtained from a man between 45 and 60 years old who received an inactivated influenza vaccine. The CDR3 runs from the conserved cysteine through the conserved F or W. Each record gives: J gene, D gene, V gene, clone size, CDR3 DNA, CDR3 protein. D genes are given only for firm matches. A row's size may be missing; if present it is once, few, many or a size class.

>TRBJ2-1|-|TRBV10-3|few
TGTGCCATCAGTGAGTCGGTGGGAATGTACAATGAGCAGTTCTTC
CAISESVGMYNEQFF
>TRBJ1-4|-|TRBV30|-
TGTGCCTGGTTAGGCCTGAGCGGAGAAAAACTGTTTTTT
CAWLGLSGEKLFF
>TRBJ2-3|-|TRBV24-1|-
TGTGCCACCAGTCAACTAGGGGATACGCAGTATTTT
CATSQLGDTQYF
>TRBJ2-6|TRBD1|TRBV6-1|few
TGTGCCAGCAGGAAGGGACAGGGGGTCTTTGGGGCCAACGTCCTGACTTTC
CASRKGQGVFGANVLTF
>TRBJ2-1|TRBD2|TRBV3-1|few
TGTGCCAGCAGCCGGTTAGCGGGGGGGACCGCTGATGAGCAGTTCTTC
CASSRLAGGTADEQFF
>TRBJ2-2|-|TRBV2|few
TGTGCCAGCAGGCGACCCGGCCCCGGGGAGCTGTTTTTT
CASRRPGPGELFF
>TRBJ2-3|-|TRBV5-1|-
TGCGCCAGCGGCCCAGGGAGCACAGATACGCAGTATTTT
CASGPGSTDTQYF
>TRBJ2-7|TRBD2|TRBV7-2|-
TGTGCCAGCAGCTTGGGACTAGCGGGGGAATTCTACGAGCAGTACTTC
CASSLGLAGEFYEQYF
>TRBJ2-3|TRBD2|TRBV6-5|-
TGTGCCAGCAGTTACTCTCGGGGGGTAAAGGGGGATACGCAGTATTTT
CASSYSRGVKGDTQYF
>TRBJ2-2|-|TRBV7-2|few
TGTGCCAGCGTTATGGCCCTGAACACCGGGGAGCTGTTTTTT
CASVMALNTGELFF
>TRBJ2-3|-|TRBV10-3|-
TGTGTGACAAAGGGAGCGGTTTCTAGCACAGATACGCAGTATTTT
CVTKGAVSSTDTQYF
>TRBJ1-5|-|TRBV20-1|-
TGCAGTGCTAGAGAGCAGGGGAGCAATCAGCCCCAGCATTTT
CSAREQGSNQPQHF
>TRBJ2-3|-|TRBV10-3|few
TGTGCCATCAGTGAGTCGCCTAGAACCGATACGCAGTATTTT
CAISESPRTDTQYF
>TRBJ2-1|-|TRBV2|few
TGTGCCAGCAGATTCGGCAATGAGCAGTTCTTC
CASRFGNEQFF
>TRBJ2-7|TRBD1|TRBV5-1|-
TGCGCCAGCAGCCTTCTCGAAAGGACAGGGGTACACGAGCAGTACTTC
CASSLLERTGVHEQYF
>TRBJ2-7|TRBD2|TRBV28|few
TGTGCCAGCAGTCCAACGACTAGCGGCATATACGAGCAGTACTTC
CASSPTTSGIYEQYF
>TRBJ2-7|TRBD1|TRBV6-1|-
TGTGCCAGCACCACGGGACAGGGAATTTACGAGCAGTACTTC
CASTTGQGIYEQYF
>TRBJ2-5|-|TRBV20-1|many
TGCAGTGCCACCGGGACCCCCCAAGAGACCCAGTACTTC
CSATGTPQETQYF
>TRBJ2-7|-|TRBV30|-
TGTGCCTGGAGATCTGGGGGCGGGTACGAGCAGTACTTC
CAWRSGGGYEQYF
>TRBJ2-3|TRBD2|TRBV7-9|-
TGTGCCAGCAGCTTAGGCGGGAGAGGCACAGATACGCAGTATTTT
CASSLGGRGTDTQYF
>TRBJ2-1|-|TRBV6-2/TRBV6-3|-
TGTGCCAGCAGTTACAGCGGACCATCCTACAATGAGCAGTTCTTC
CASSYSGPSYNEQFF
>TRBJ2-4|-|TRBV5-1|many
TGCGCCAGCAGCTGGGGCCCGGGTCCTAAAAACATTCAGTACTTC
CASSWGPGPKNIQYF
>TRBJ2-1|-|TRBV12-3/TRBV12-4|-
TGTGCCAGCAGCCCGGACTACTTCAATGAGCAGTTCTTC
CASSPDYFNEQFF
>TRBJ2-1|TRBD1|TRBV6-2/TRBV6-3|-
TGTGCCAGCAGCCCACAGGGGGCGACCACCTACAATGAGCAGTTCTTC
CASSPQGATTYNEQFF
>TRBJ2-1|-|TRBV7-9|once
TGTGCCAGCAGCTCCGCCGCGCGGCAGTTCTTC
CASSSAARQFF
>TRBJ2-3|TRBD1|TRBV20-1|-
TGCAGTGTTTATCCTGAGACAGGGAAAGACGGAGGTACGCAGTATTTT
CSVYPETGKDGGTQYF
>TRBJ1-1|-|TRBV7-9|-
TGTGCCAGCAGCTTAGCAGGGACTGCCATCTGGGGCACTGAAGCTTTCTTT
CASSLAGTAIWGTEAFF
>TRBJ2-7|TRBD1|TRBV7-9|-
TGTGCCAGCAGCTACAACAGGGGATACGAATCCTACGAGCAGTACTTC
CASSYNRGYESYEQYF
>TRBJ2-3|TRBD1|TRBV20-1|few
TGCAGTGCCCCGGACAGGGCTAGCACAGATACGCAGTATTTT
CSAPDRASTDTQYF
>TRBJ2-1|TRBD2|TRBV7-2|-
TGTGCCAGCAGCTCCGTAGCGGGAGGTCGAGAGCAGTTCTTC
CASSSVAGGREQFF
>TRBJ1-1|TRBD1|TRBV12-3/TRBV12-4|few
TGTGCCAGCAGTGGCGGGGCAGGGGGACGTACTGAAGCTTTCTTT
CASSGGAGGRTEAFF
>TRBJ2-7|TRBD2|TRBV6-2/TRBV6-3|few
TGTGCCAGCGAGCGGGGACTCTCCTACGAGCAGTACTTC
CASERGLSYEQYF
>TRBJ2-5|TRBD2|TRBV20-1|few
TGCAGTGCTAGACAGGGAGGGAAAGAGACCCAGTACTTC
CSARQGGKETQYF
>TRBJ2-1|-|TRBV2|-
TGTGCCAGCAGGCCCGATGGTAGCGGAATTAATGAGCAGTTCTTC
CASRPDGSGINEQFF
>TRBJ1-5|-|TRBV3-1|-
TGTGCCAGCAGCCGGGGGAGCGAACAGCCCCAGCATTTT
CASSRGSEQPQHF
>TRBJ2-7|-|TRBV6-5|many
TGTGCCAGCAGTTACTCGATGCTCTCAGGGAGCGGCGAGCAGTACTTC
CASSYSMLSGSGEQYF
>TRBJ1-2|-|TRBV6-2/TRBV6-3|-
TGTGCCAGCAGTTACTTTGGACAGCTCCAGGGCTACACCTTC
CASSYFGQLQGYTF
>TRBJ2-7|-|TRBV12-3/TRBV12-4|many
TGTGCCAGCAGTTTCATAGCCTCCTACGAGCAGTACTTC
CASSFIASYEQYF
>TRBJ2-3|TRBD2|TRBV18|-
TGTGCCAGCTCACCTCGCCGGGGGCTAGCGGGAGAAGATACGCAGTATTTT
CASSPRRGLAGEDTQYF
>TRBJ2-2|-|TRBV5-1|-
TGCGCCAGCACCATTGGGGCAGGGCACACCGGGGAGCTGTTTTTT
CASTIGAGHTGELFF
>TRBJ2-1|-|TRBV4-3|-
TGCGCCAGCAGCCGGTTAGACAGGTGGGGTAATGAGCAGTTCTTC
CASSRLDRWGNEQFF
>TRBJ2-3|-|TRBV20-1|-
TGCAGTGCCCAGGACATTGCTAGCACAGATACGCAGTATTTT
CSAQDIASTDTQYF
>TRBJ2-4|-|TRBV20-1|-
TGCAGTGCTAGTCGACAGATAAAAAACATTCAGTACTTC
CSASRQIKNIQYF
>TRBJ1-5|-|TRBV25-1|many
TGTGCCAGCAGTACTTCCCCGGCTCGAGGAAGGGGCAATCAGCCCCAGCATTTT
CASSTSPARGRGNQPQHF
>TRBJ2-1|TRBD2|TRBV12-5|-
TGTGCTAGTGGCATTAGACTAGCGGGATACAATGAGCAGTTCTTC
CASGIRLAGYNEQFF
>TRBJ1-1|-|TRBV11-2|many
TGTGCCAGCAGTTGGAGGGGTGAAGCTTTCTTT
CASSWRGEAFF
>TRBJ1-5|-|TRBV24-1|-
TGTGCCACCAGTGACCCGACAGGAGATAGCAATCAGCCCCAGCATTTT
CATSDPTGDSNQPQHF
>TRBJ2-5|-|TRBV2|-
TGTGCCAGCAGTGAACAGTCCCGAGAGACCCAGTACTTC
CASSEQSRETQYF
>TRBJ2-3|TRBD1|TRBV4-3|few
TGCGCCAGCAGCCAGGGCTCGGACAGGACACCTAGCACAGATACGCAGTATTTT
CASSQGSDRTPSTDTQYF
>TRBJ2-7|TRBD1|TRBV12-3/TRBV12-4|once
TGTGCCAGCAGTGCCAGGGGGCTTCTCTACGAGCAGTACTTC
CASSARGLLYEQYF
>TRBJ2-1|-|TRBV5-1|few
TGCGCCAGCAGCGAAACCGCGGACTCACGATCGTTCTTC
CASSETADSRSFF
>TRBJ2-2|-|TRBV4-3|-
TGCGCCAGCAGCCAAGATGCCATGGGGCTTAACACCGGGGAGCTGTTTTTT
CASSQDAMGLNTGELFF
>TRBJ1-2|-|TRBV18|-
TGTGCCAGCTCACCACCGGGGAAGCCTTTTAACTATGGCTACACCTTC
CASSPPGKPFNYGYTF
>TRBJ2-4|-|TRBV4-3|few
TGCGCCAGCAGCCAGTCTTACGGGAGTAGGGCCAAAAACATTCAGTACTTC
CASSQSYGSRAKNIQYF
>TRBJ2-1|TRBD2|TRBV7-8|-
TGTGCCAGCAGCTCCGTACCTAGCGGTCCCTCCTACAATGAGCAGTTCTTC
CASSSVPSGPSYNEQFF
>TRBJ1-2|-|TRBV5-1|-
TGCGCCAGCAGCTTGTTGGCCACCTCGACCGCCTATGGCTACACCTTC
CASSLLATSTAYGYTF
>TRBJ1-1|-|TRBV11-2|few
TGTGCCAGCAGCTCCTCGGATCGCGTCCCTGAAGCTTTCTTT
CASSSSDRVPEAFF
>TRBJ2-1|-|TRBV11-2|-
TGTGCCAGCAGCTTAGTAGTCCATCGGCCGCCGCGTTACAATGAGCAGTTCTTC
CASSLVVHRPPRYNEQFF